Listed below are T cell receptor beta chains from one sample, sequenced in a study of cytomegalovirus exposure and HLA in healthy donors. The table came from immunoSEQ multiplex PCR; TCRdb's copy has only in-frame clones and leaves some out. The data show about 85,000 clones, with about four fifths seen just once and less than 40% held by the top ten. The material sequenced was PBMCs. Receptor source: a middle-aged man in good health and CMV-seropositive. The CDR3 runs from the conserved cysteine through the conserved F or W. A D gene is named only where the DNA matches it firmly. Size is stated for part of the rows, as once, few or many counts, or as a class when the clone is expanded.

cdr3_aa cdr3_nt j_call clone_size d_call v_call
CASSQEKSTSGLALSYNEQFF TGTGCCAGCAGCCAAGAGAAATCGACTAGCGGACTTGCTCTCTCCTACAATGAGCAGTTCTTC TRBJ2-1 . TRBD2 TRBV4-2
CASSVDTGTSAYNEQFF TGTGCCAGCAGCGTAGATACAGGGACTAGCGCTTACAATGAGCAGTTCTTC TRBJ2-1 . TRBD2 TRBV9
CASSIRDNNNEQFF TGTGCCAGCAGTATTCGGGACAATAACAATGAGCAGTTCTTC TRBJ2-1 few . TRBV6-6
CASSLAPAGGYEQYF TGTGCCAGCAGCTTGGCCCCAGCGGGGGGCTACGAGCAGTACTTC TRBJ2-7 . TRBD2 TRBV5-4
CASSLALAGRYEQYF TGTGCCAGCAGCTTAGCACTAGCGGGCCGCTACGAGCAGTACTTC TRBJ2-7 . TRBD2 TRBV7-2
CASRPSGTVYNTEAFF TGTGCCAGTAGACCCTCCGGGACAGTATATAACACTGAAGCTTTCTTT TRBJ1-1 . TRBD1 TRBV11-2
CASSVVPGEQYF TGTGCCAGCAGTGTCGTCCCCGGGGAGCAGTACTTC TRBJ2-7 . . TRBV2
CASSREQGPPQGELFF TGTGCCAGCAGCCGTGAACAGGGTCCGCCCCAGGGGGAGCTGTTTTTT TRBJ2-2 . . TRBV9
CASSQRGTDTQYF TGTGCCAGCAGCCAACGGGGCACAGATACGCAGTATTTT TRBJ2-3 . . TRBV7-7
CASTPLAHGELFF TGTGCCAGCACGCCCCTAGCGCACGGGGAGCTGTTTTTT TRBJ2-2 . . TRBV6-1
CSGKDRGGGAFF TGCAGCGGAAAGGACAGGGGCGGCGGAGCTTTCTTT TRBJ1-1 . TRBD1 TRBV29-1
CASSRGTAEAFF TGTGCCAGCAGTAGGGGAACGGCTGAAGCTTTCTTT TRBJ1-1 . . TRBV6-5
CASSQLTGFQETQYF TGTGCCAGCAGCCAATTGACAGGCTTCCAAGAGACCCAGTACTTC TRBJ2-5 . . TRBV14
CSSSSASGKTYEQYF TGTTCCAGCAGCTCCGCTAGCGGTAAAACCTACGAGCAGTACTTC TRBJ2-7 few TRBD2 TRBV7-9
CAWSVGTGAYEQYF TGTGCCTGGAGTGTTGGGACAGGGGCCTACGAGCAGTACTTC TRBJ2-7 . TRBD1 TRBV30
CASSLVSGGSYNEQFF TGTGCCAGCAGCTTAGTATCGGGAGGGTCCTACAATGAGCAGTTCTTC TRBJ2-1 few TRBD2 TRBV11-2